The table lists the clone carrying this TCR beta chain with a count of one. The entry originates in a study of blood T cell repertoires in COVID-19. Authors' data handling: Reference gene primer amplification in the assay estimated nucleated cell counts. Sequencing used immunoSEQ multiplex PCR; TCRdb keeps in-frame clones, though not all of them. V and J calls and clone size are given by that table; D and trimming were obtained from the DNA. The table lists approximately 110,000 clones, more than 80% of them singletons. This CDR3 has 15 residues. With 5 bases removed from V and 0 bases from J, the gap between germline ends came to 13 bases. Germline loops: CDR1 ENHRY, CDR2 SYGVKD.

The genes are TRBV10-3 and TRBJ1-1; TRBD1 might be the D (6 bases). The sequence derives from an elderly woman with acute or convalescent COVID-19. Sequencing was done on a sample of peripheral blood. DNA for the CDR3: TGTGCCATCAGTTATGACAGGACCCTGAACACTGAAGCTTTCTTT. Its translation: CAISYDRTLNTEAFF.